This is a list of T cell receptor beta chains from one sample in a study of blood T cell repertoires in COVID-19. This table comes from immunoSEQ multiplex PCR, and its TCRdb copy is limited to in-frame clones, with some not included. Of some 270,000 clones in the sample, about 87% were seen once. Material for sequencing was PBMCs or T cells enriched from blood (not recorded which). These receptors came from a woman between 35 and 50 years old who had been exposed to COVID-19. Each CDR3 is given with its conserved first and last residue. The D gene is left open where the match is weak. For some rows the clone size is stated as once, few or many, or as a class when expanded; others skip it.

CDR3 DNA | CDR3 protein | J gene | clone size | V gene | D gene
TGTGCCAGCTCACCGAGCGGGGGATCTTCACCCCTCCACTTT | CASSPSGGSSPLHF | TRBJ1-6 | - | TRBV18 | -
TGTGCCAGCACCCTTAGCGGGGGGGCCATGGAGACCCAGTACTTC | CASTLSGGAMETQYF | TRBJ2-5 | - | TRBV7-2 | TRBD2
TGTGCCAGTAAGTTCGTAGAAGAGGGTGAAGCTTTCTTT | CASKFVEEGEAFF | TRBJ1-1 | few | TRBV19 | -
TGTGCCTGGACTTGGGAGGGGGGGAACACTGAAGCTTTCTTT | CAWTWEGGNTEAFF | TRBJ1-1 | - | TRBV30 | -
TGTGCCAGCAGCTTGGAAGCTGGTTGGGGAAACACCATATATTTT | CASSLEAGWGNTIYF | TRBJ1-3 | few | TRBV5-1 | -
TGTGCCACCAGTGATTTCGAGGGACTCGAACTCTCTGGAAACACCATATATTTT | CATSDFEGLELSGNTIYF | TRBJ1-3 | - | TRBV24-1 | -
TGCGCCAGCAGTAGGGGCAGGGACTACGAGCAGTACTTC | CASSRGRDYEQYF | TRBJ2-7 | - | TRBV5-1 | -
TGTGCCAGCCGCATCGGGGGAACCTACAATGAGCAGTTCTTC | CASRIGGTYNEQFF | TRBJ2-1 | - | TRBV6-5 | -
TGTGCCAGCCACCCGAGGGTTATAAACACTGAAGCTTTCTTT | CASHPRVINTEAFF | TRBJ1-1 | - | TRBV19 | -
TGTGCCAGCACCAGGGGGCGATGGACTGAAGCTTTCTTT | CASTRGRWTEAFF | TRBJ1-1 | once | TRBV2 | TRBD1